The T cell receptor (beta chain) under discussion was sequenced for a study of graft-versus-host responses after intestinal transplantation. At the level of the study: Recipients obtained multivisceral, liver-intestinal, or isolated intestinal transplants. Anti-thymocyte globulin induction was given to all recipients, followed by tacrolimus and steroids for roughly 3 years.

Sequenced by immunoSEQ multiplex PCR; TCRdb stores in-frame clones only, minus some. The table has tens of thousands of clones, 93% seen once; the top ten hold 1.5% to 2%. On this clone itself: Its antigen is currently unknown.

Trimming shortened V by 0 bases and J by 3 bases, and 7 bases separated the two germline ends. This CDR3 has 14 amino acids. CDR1 SGHDT and CDR2 YYEEEE come from the germline V gene. Study-wide results and limits: Recipient-marrow GvH clones were detected, some having first appeared in ileum or blood. Across patients carrying graft-donor T cell macrochimerism, allografts held high graft-versus-host to host-versus-graft clonal ratios.

The input for sequencing was unstimulated CD8+ T cells sorted from spleen or lymph node cells, taken before intestinal transplant. The rearrangement joins TRBV5-6 to TRBJ1-5; D gene unclear. The TCR was taken from a human donor who received an intestinal transplant. The CDR3 region is CASSLGGPNQPQHF. The DNA of the CDR3 is TGTGCCAGCAGCTTGGGAGGTCCCAATCAGCCCCAGCATTTT. Supplemented by reference TRBV5-6 and TRBJ1-5, the full variable domain reads DAGVTQSPTHLIKTRGQQVTLRCSPKSGHDTVSWYQQALGQGPQFIFQYYEEEERQRGNFPDRFSGHQFPNYSSELNVNALLLGDSALYLCASSLGGPNQPQHFGDGTRLSIL.